This passage covers 8 T cell receptor beta chains from one sample sequenced in a study of T cells after yellow fever vaccination. TCRdb re-called the 5' RACE reads with MiXCR, one entry per CDR3 protein. This table holds some 300,000 distinct CDR3 sequences, less than 9.5% found once. Sequences were derived from CD4+ T cells sorted from PBMCs, sampled 5 days after the yellow fever booster vaccination. These receptors were taken from a man aged 18 to 35 who received the YFV17D yellow fever vaccine.

This clonotype was recorded many times. The chain links TRBV7-6 to TRBJ2-5; either TRBD1 or TRBD2 may supply D (5 bases each). Germline lookup yields CDR1 SGHVS and CDR2 FNYEAQ. The CDR3 is 14 residues long. This chain's CDR3 is CASSWGTGRETQYF. The DNA for the CDR3 is TGTGCAAGCTCATGGGGGACGGGTCGAGAGACCCAGTACTTC.

This clonotype was observed many times. This chain uses TRBV5-1 with TRBJ2-4; no definite D call. Between the trimmed V and J ends, which lost 0 bases and 5 bases, there was a span of 6 bases. In germline, CDR1 is SGHRS, CDR2 YFSETQ. This CDR3 region has 13 residues. CDR3 in amino acids: CASSLGNENIQYF. CDR3 bases: TGCGCCAGCAGCTTGGGGAATGAAAACATTCAGTACTTC.

This chain connects TRBV7-3 to TRBJ1-2; D call uncertain. The germline V and J ends were trimmed by 5 bases and 0 bases, with 13 bases remaining between them. The CDR3 has 15 amino acids. CDR1 is SGHTA and CDR2 is FQGTGA in the germline V gene. The CDR3 DNA reads as TGTGCCAGCAGCCCCAGGTGGCCGTCTAACTATGGCTACACCTTC. Translated, it gives CASSPRWPSNYGYTF.

The V and J genes are TRBV12-3 or TRBV12-4 and TRBJ1-1; D uncertain. This CDR3 spans 13 amino acids. V dropped 0 bases and J dropped 4 bases, with 6 bases sitting between them. The CDR3 loop reads CASSLAGITEAFF. For the CDR3, the DNA is TGTGCCAGCAGTTTAGCAGGGATCACTGAAGCTTTCTTT.

This sequence joins TRBV19 and TRBJ1-2; tentative D call: TRBD1 (5 bases). The CDR3 contains 12 residues. CDR1 is LNHDA and CDR2 is SQIVND in the germline V gene (reference sequence). Trimming took 6 bases from V and 4 from J, leaving 9 bases between them. The CDR3 bases are TGTGCCAGTAGCCCGGACATCTATGGCTACACCTTC. Its translation: CASSPDIYGYTF.

The table lists this clonotype with a few counts. J is TRBJ2-3 and V is TRBV15; perhaps TRBD2 as D (6 bases). The CDR3 runs 15 residues. The germline V gene has CDR1 LNHNV and CDR2 YYDKDF (reference sequence). Trimming took off 0 bases at V and 3 bases at J, with 10 bases between the two ends. The CDR3 coding sequence is TGTGCCACCAGCAGAGATCTTGGGGGGACAGATACGCAGTATTTT. Its protein product is CATSRDLGGTDTQYF.

This chain connects TRBV5-6 to TRBJ2-4; 11 bases are shared with TRBD1. Germline V gene lookup returns CDR1 SGHDT and CDR2 YYEEEE. The J segment lost 3 bases and the V segment lost 4 bases, leaving 12 bases of the junction unmatched. The CDR3 runs to 18 residues. The CDR3 protein is CASSLGTGGWRVKNIQYF. The CDR3 coding sequence is TGTGCCAGCAGCCTCGGGACAGGGGGATGGCGGGTCAAAAACATTCAGTACTTC.

This clonotype was found many times. J is TRBJ1-5 and V is TRBV30; D not resolved. The CDR3 runs to 15 residues. V lost 4 bases and J lost 2, with 15 bases in between. Germline V gene data show CDR1 as GTSNPN and CDR2 as SVGIG (reference sequence). This CDR3 reads CAWKVGYGGNQPQHF. The CDR3 bases are TGTGCCTGGAAGGTTGGCTATGGGGGCAATCAGCCCCAGCATTTT.